This record covers a single T cell receptor (beta chain). The sample belongs to a study of blood T cell repertoires in COVID-19. Sequenced by immunoSEQ multiplex PCR; TCRdb stores in-frame clones only, minus some. The sample lists 58,000 or so clones; under 80% were seen once. V lost 4 bases and J lost 1, with 10 bases in between. The CDR3 totals 14 residues. CDR1 is LGHDT, CDR2 YNNKEL, per germline (reference sequence). This chain connects TRBV3-1 (or the pseudogene TRBV3-2) to TRBJ1-1; D ambiguous. This TCR was recovered from a human donor in a cohort sampled during active COVID-19. The material sequenced was peripheral blood. The CDR3 reads CASSPRMANTEAFF. In DNA, the CDR3 is TGTGCCAGCAGCCCTAGGATGGCGAACACTGAAGCTTTCTTT.